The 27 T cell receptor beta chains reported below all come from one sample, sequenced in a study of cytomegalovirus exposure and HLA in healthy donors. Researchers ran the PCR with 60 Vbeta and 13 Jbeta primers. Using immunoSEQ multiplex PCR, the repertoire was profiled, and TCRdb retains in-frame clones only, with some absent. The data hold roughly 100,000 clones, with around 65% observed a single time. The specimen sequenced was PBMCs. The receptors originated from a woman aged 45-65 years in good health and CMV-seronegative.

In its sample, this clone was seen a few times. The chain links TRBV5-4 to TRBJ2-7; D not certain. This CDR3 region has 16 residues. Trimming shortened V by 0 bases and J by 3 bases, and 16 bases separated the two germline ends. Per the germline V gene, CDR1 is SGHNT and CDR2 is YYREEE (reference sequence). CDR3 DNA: TGTGCCAGCAGCTTGGAAAGCCCCCAACTCGGCTACGAGCAGTACTTC. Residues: CASSLESPQLGYEQYF.

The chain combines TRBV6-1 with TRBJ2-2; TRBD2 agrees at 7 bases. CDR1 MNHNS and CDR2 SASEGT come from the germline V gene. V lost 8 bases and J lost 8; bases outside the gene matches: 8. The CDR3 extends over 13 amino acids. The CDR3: CASSQLAPGELFF. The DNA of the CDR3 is TGTGCCAGCTCCCAACTAGCGCCTGGGGAGCTGTTTTTT.

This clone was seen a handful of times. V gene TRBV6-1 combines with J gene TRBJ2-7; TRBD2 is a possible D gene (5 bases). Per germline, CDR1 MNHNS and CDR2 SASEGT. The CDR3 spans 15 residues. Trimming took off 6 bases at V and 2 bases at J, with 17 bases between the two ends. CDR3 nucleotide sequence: TGTGCCAGCAGCCTGGGCCTTACGGGGACCTACGAGCAGTACTTC. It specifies CASSLGLTGTYEQYF.

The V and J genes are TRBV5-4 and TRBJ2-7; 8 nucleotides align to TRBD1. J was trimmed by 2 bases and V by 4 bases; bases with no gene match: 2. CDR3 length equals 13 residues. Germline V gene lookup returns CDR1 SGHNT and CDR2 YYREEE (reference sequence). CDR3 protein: CASSKDRAYEQYF. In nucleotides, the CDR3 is TGTGCCAGCAGCAAGGACAGGGCCTACGAGCAGTACTTC.

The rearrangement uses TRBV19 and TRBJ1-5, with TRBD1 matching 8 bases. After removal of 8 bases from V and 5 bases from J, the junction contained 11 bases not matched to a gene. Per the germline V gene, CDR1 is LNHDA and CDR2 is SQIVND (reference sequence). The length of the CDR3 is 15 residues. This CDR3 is CASRLGGQVYQPQHF. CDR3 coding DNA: TGTGCCAGTCGTCTCGGGGGACAGGTCTATCAGCCCCAGCATTTT.

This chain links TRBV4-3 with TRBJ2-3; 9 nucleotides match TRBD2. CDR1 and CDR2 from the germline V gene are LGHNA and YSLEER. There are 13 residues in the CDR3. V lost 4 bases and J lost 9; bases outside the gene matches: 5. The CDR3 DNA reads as TGCGCCAGCAGCCTAGCGGGAGAAGGGACGCAGTATTTT. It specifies CASSLAGEGTQYF.

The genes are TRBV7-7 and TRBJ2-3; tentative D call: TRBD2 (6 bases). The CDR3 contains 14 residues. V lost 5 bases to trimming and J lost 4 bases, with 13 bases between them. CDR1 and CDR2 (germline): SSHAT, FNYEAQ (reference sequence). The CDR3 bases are TGTGCCAGCAGCCCCCGGTGGGGGGCAGATACGCAGTATTTT. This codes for CASSPRWGADTQYF.

The DNA of the CDR3 is TGTGCCAGTACCTCTCCCACCGAAGGACAAGTCACTAACTATGGCTACACCTTC. Its protein product is CASTSPTEGQVTNYGYTF. This chain links TRBV28 with TRBJ1-2, with D perhaps TRBD1 (5 bases). Germline V CDR1 and CDR2: MDHEN, SYDVKM. V lost 9 bases, J lost 0 bases, and 26 bases lay in between. The CDR3 runs 18 residues.

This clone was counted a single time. CDR3 sequence: CASSLSDMYEQYF. The CDR3 DNA is TGTGCCAGCAGTTTATCTGACATGTACGAGCAGTACTTC. This chain links TRBV28 with TRBJ2-7; D is uncertain. The V end was cut by 1 base, the J end by 4 bases, with 8 bases between. The CDR3 contains 13 residues. Germline loops: CDR1 MDHEN, CDR2 SYDVKM.

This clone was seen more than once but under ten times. CDR3 protein: CASSYSYREETQYF. CDR3 in DNA: TGTGCCAGCAGTTACTCGTATCGGGAAGAGACCCAGTACTTC. V and J are TRBV6-5 and TRBJ2-5; unclear D gene. The CDR3 sequence is 14 residues long. The V and J ends lost 0 bases and 3 bases respectively, with 8 bases between them. Germline V gene lookup returns CDR1 MNHEY and CDR2 SVGAGI.

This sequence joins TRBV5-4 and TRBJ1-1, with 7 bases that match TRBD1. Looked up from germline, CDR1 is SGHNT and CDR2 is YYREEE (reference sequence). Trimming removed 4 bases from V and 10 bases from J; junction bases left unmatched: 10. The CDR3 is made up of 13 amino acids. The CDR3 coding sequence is TGTGCCAGCAGCCCCCGGGACAGATCTCGAGCTTTCTTT. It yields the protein CASSPRDRSRAFF.

In nucleotides, the CDR3 is TGTGCCAGCTCCACAATCCCCGGGAGACTGGGTTACGAGCAGTACTTC. Translating gives CASSTIPGRLGYEQYF. This chain links TRBV18 with TRBJ2-7, with D possibly TRBD2 on 6 matching bases. Trimming took off 6 bases at V and 4 bases at J, with 22 bases between the two ends. The CDR3 covers 16 residues. CDR1 is KGHSH and CDR2 is LQKENI in the germline V gene.

The CDR3 spells CASSESGTGSSYEQYF. DNA for the CDR3: TGCGCCAGCAGTGAGTCCGGGACAGGGAGCTCCTACGAGCAGTACTTC. The chain combines TRBV10-2 with TRBJ2-7; 9 bases line up with TRBD1. Unmatched junction bases numbered 3, after V lost 0 bases and J lost 0 bases. Germline assignment: CDR1 WSHSY and CDR2 SAAADI. This CDR3 is 16 amino acids long.

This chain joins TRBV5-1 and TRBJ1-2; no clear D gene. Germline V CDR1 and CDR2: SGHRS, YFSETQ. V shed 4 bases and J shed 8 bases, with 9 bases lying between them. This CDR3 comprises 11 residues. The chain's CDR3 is CASSLEGGYTF. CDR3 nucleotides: TGCGCCAGCAGCCTCGAGGGCGGCTACACCTTC.

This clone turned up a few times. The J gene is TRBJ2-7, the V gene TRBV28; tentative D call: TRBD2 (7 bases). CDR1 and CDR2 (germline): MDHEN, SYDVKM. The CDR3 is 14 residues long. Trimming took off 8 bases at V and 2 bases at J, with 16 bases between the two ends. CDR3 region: CASGGGGRAYEQYF. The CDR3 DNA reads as TGTGCCAGCGGGGGGGGCGGCCGCGCCTACGAGCAGTACTTC.

The CDR3 DNA follows: TGTGCCAGCAGTCTCAGGGTAGCTAACTATGGCTACACCTTC. Its protein product is CASSLRVANYGYTF. The chain uses TRBV28 and TRBJ1-2, with D possibly being TRBD1 (5 bases). The ends were cut back, 5 bases at V and 0 bases at J, with 10 bases in the middle. This CDR3 is 14 amino acids long. Germline CDR1 is MDHEN and CDR2 is SYDVKM.

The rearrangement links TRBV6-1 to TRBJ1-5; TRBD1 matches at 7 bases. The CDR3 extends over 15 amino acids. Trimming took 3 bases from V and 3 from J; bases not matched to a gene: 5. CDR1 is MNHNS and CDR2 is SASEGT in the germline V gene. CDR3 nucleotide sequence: TGTGCCAGCAGTGACCTGGGACAGAACAATCAGCCCCAGCATTTT. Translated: CASSDLGQNNQPQHF.

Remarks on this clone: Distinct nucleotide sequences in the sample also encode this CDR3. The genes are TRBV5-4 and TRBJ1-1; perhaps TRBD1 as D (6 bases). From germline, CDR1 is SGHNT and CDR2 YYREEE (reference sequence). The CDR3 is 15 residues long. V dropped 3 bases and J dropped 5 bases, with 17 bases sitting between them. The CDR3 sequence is CASSSQQGVGTEAFF. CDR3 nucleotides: TGTGCCAGCAGCTCGCAACAGGGTGTTGGTACTGAAGCTTTCTTT.

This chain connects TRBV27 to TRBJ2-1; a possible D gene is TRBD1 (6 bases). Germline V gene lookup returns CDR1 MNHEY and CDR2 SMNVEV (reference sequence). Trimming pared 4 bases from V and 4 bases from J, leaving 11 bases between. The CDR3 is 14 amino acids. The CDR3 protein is CASSYQGWYNEQFF. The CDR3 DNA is TGTGCCAGCAGTTATCAGGGGTGGTACAATGAGCAGTTCTTC.

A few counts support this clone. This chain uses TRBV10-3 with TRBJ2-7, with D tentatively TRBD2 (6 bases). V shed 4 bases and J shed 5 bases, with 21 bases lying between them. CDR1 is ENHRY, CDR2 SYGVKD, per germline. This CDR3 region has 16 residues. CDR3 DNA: TGTGCCATCAGTGGGGATCCGGGAGCGGGTAGCCACGAGCAGTACTTC. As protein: CAISGDPGAGSHEQYF.

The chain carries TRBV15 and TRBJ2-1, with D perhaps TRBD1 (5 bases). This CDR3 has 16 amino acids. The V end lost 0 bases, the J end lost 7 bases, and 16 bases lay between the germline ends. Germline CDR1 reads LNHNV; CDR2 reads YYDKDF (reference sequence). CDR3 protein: CATSREVGAGINEQFF. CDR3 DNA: TGTGCCACCAGCAGAGAGGTTGGGGCAGGGATAAATGAGCAGTTCTTC.

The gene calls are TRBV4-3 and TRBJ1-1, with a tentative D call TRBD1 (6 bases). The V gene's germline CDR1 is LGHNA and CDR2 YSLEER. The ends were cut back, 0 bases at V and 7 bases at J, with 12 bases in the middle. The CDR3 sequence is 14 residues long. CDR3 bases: TGCGCCAGCAGCCAAGAGAGGGGGAGGGGTGAAGCTTTCTTT. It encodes CASSQERGRGEAFF.

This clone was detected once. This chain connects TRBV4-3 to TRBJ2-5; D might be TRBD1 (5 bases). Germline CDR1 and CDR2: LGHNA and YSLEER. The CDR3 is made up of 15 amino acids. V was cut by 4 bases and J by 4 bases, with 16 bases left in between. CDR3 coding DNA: TGCGCCAGCAGCCTAGACAGTACCCCGGGAGAGACCCAGTACTTC. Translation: CASSLDSTPGETQYF.

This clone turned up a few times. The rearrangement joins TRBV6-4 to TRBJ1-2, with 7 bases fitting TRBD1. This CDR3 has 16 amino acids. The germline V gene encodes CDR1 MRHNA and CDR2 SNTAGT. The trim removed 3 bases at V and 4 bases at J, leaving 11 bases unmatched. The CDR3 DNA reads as TGTGCCAGCAGTGAGGGACAGAGACCACCTAGCTATGGCTACACCTTC. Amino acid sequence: CASSEGQRPPSYGYTF.

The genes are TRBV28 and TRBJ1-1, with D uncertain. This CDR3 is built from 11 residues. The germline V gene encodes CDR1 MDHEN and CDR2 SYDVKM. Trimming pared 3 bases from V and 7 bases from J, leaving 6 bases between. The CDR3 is CASSLSREAFF. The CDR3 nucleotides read TGTGCCAGCAGTTTGTCCCGTGAAGCTTTCTTT.

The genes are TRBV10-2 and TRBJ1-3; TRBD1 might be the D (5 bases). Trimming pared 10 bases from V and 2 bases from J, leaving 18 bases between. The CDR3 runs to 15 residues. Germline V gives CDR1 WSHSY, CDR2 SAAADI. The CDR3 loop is CATTRSGGTGNTIYF. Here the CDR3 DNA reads TGCGCCACCACAAGATCCGGGGGAACTGGAAACACCATATATTTT.

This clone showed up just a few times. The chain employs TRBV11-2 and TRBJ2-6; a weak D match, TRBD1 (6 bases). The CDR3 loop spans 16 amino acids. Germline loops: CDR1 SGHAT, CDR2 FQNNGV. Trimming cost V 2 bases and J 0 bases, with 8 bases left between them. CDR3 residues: CASSLSRGSGANVLTF. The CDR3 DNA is TGTGCCAGCAGCTTATCCAGGGGCTCTGGGGCCAACGTCCTGACTTTC.